This TCR beta chain comes out of a study of T cells in localized non-small cell lung cancer. General study results and limits: Longer overall survival was seen with higher T cell density measured in blood. Turning up in adjacent lung were a median around 60 of the top 100 tumor clones.

The germline gives CDR1 MNHNY, CDR2 SVGAGI (reference sequence). With termini counted, the CDR3 has 14 amino acids. TCRdb's table, derived via immunoSEQ multiplex PCR, lists solely in-frame clones and lacks some. The top ten clones hold approximately 2.5% of a sample with about 78,000 clones, approximately 84% of them seen once. Points on this clone: Its target is unknown. It is unclear where the CDR3 begins or ends on the DNA, so no DNA is shown, and the CDR3 is as TCRdb lists it.

Sequenced here: peripheral blood, sampled before any cancer treatment. The rearrangement uses TRBV6-6 and TRBJ2-7; the table assigns TRBD2, which was not confirmed against the DNA. The sequence was collected from a man aged 40 to 70 with stage I lung adenocarcinoma. The CDR3 reads CASILDSDGNEQYF.